The clone carrying this T cell receptor (beta chain) was recorded a few times. This sample was taken from a study of blood T cell repertoires in COVID-19. Study-wide context: Whether acute or convalescent, the COVID-19 samples came from the United States, Italy and Spain. The cDNA or gDNA used as material had been derived from T cells, B-cell-depleted T cells, or PBMCs.

Seattle researchers signed up patients amid active infection and tracked them longitudinally. Authors' processing steps: Amplified reference gene primers provided the basis for estimating nucleated cell counts. The protocol was immunoSEQ multiplex PCR, while the TCRdb copy is restricted to in-frame clones and leaves out a portion. V, J and clone size are taken as reported in that table, and D and trimming were inferred from the DNA itself. The sample includes 95,000 to 150,000 clones, roughly four fifths seen only once; the top ten take about 6.3%. V trimming: 7 bases; J trimming: 6 bases; junction bases outside the gene matches: 5. Looked up from germline, CDR1 is MNHEY and CDR2 is SVGAGI. This CDR3 region has 15 residues.

What was sequenced was peripheral blood. This sequence originates from a man older than 75 with COVID-19, enrolled during active disease. The chain is built from TRBV6-5 and TRBJ2-1; TRBD2 matches 14 bases. The CDR3 spells CASTTGTSGSNEQFF. The CDR3 DNA sequence: TGTGCCAGCACCACCGGGACTAGCGGGAGCAATGAGCAGTTCTTC.